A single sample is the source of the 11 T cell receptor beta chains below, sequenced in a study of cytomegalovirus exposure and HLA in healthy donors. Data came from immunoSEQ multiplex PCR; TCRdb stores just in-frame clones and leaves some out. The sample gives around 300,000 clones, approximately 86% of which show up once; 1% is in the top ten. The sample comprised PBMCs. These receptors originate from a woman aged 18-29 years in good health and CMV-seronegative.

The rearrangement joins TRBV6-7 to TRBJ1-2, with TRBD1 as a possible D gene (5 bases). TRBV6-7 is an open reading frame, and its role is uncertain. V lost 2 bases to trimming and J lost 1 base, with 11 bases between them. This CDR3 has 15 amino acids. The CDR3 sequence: CASSYVGGFNYGYTF. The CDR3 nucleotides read TGTGCCAGCAGTTACGTTGGGGGGTTTAACTATGGCTACACCTTC.

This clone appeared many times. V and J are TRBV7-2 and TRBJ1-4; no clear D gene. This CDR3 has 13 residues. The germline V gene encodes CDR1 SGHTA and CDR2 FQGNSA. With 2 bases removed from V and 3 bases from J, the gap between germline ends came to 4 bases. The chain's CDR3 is CASSLSANEKLFF. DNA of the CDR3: TGTGCCAGCAGCTTATCGGCTAATGAAAAACTGTTTTTT.

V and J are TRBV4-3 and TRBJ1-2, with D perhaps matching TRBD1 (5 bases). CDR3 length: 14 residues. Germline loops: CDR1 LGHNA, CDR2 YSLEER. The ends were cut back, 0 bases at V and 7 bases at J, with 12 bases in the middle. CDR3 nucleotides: TGCGCCAGCAGCCAAGATCGGGGGTGGGGTGGCTACACCTTC. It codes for CASSQDRGWGGYTF.

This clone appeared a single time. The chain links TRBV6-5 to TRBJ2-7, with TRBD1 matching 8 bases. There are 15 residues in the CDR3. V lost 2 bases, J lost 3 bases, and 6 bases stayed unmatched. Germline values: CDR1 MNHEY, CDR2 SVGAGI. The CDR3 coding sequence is TGTGCCAGCAGTTACGATCGGGACAGGAGCTACGAGCAGTACTTC. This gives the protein CASSYDRDRSYEQYF.

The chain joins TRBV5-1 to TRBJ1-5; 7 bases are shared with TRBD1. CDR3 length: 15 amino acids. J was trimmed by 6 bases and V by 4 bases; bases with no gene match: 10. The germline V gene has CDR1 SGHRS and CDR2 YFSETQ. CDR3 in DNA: TGCGCCAGCAGCCCCGGAGACAGGGCAGCTCAGCCCCAGCATTTT. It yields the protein CASSPGDRAAQPQHF.

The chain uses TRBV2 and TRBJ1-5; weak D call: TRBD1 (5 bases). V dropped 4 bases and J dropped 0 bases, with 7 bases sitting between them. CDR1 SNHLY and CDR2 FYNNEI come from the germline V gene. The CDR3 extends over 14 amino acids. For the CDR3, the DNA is TGTGCCAGCAGTGGACAGCATAGCAATCAGCCCCAGCATTTT. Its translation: CASSGQHSNQPQHF.

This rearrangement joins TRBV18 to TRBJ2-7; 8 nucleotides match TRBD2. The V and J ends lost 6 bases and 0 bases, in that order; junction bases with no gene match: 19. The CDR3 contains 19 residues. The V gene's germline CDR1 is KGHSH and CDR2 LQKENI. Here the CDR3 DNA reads TGTGCCAGCTCGCACCTCGTACTAGCGGAGCCTGGTAGCTCCTACGAGCAGTACTTC. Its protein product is CASSHLVLAEPGSSYEQYF.

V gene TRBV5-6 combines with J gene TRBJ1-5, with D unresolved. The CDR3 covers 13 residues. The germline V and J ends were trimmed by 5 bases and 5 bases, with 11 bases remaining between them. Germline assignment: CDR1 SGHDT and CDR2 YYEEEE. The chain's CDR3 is CASSSDGDQPQHF. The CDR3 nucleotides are TGTGCCAGCAGTTCAGACGGGGATCAGCCCCAGCATTTT.

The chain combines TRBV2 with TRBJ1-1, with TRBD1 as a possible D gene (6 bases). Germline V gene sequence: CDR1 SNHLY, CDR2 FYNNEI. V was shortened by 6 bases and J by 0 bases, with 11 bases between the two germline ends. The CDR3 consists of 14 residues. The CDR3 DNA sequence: TGTGCCAGCAGCGGACAGTACCTGAACACTGAAGCTTTCTTT. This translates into CASSGQYLNTEAFF.

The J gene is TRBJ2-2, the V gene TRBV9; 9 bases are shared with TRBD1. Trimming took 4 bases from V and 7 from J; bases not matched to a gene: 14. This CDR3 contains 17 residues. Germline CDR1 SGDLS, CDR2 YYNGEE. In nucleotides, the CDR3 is TGTGCCAGCAGCCTACTCGGATACAGGGGGCGTCTCGGGGAGCTGTTTTTT. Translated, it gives CASSLLGYRGRLGELFF.

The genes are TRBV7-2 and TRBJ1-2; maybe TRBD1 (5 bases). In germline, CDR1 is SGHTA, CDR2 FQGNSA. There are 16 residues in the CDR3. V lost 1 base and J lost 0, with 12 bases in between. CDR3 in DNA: TGTGCCAGCAGCTTAGACAGGAGATTCACTAACTATGGCTACACCTTC. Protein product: CASSLDRRFTNYGYTF.